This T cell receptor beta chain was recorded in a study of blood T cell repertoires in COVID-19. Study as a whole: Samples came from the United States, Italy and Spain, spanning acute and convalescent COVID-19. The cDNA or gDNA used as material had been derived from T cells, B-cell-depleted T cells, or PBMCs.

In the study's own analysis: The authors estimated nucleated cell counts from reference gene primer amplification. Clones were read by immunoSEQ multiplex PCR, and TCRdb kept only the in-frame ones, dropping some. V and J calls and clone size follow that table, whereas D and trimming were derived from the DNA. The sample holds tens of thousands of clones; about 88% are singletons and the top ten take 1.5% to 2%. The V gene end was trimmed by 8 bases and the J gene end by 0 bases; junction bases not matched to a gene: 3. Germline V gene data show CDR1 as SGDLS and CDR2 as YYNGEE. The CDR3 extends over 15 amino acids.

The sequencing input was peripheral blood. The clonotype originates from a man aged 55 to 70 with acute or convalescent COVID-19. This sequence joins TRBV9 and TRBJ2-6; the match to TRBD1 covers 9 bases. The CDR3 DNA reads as TGTGCCAGTTGGGGACAGGGCTCTGGGGCCAACGTCCTGACTTTC. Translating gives CASWGQGSGANVLTF.